The 30 T cell receptor beta chains below all came from one sample that was sequenced in a study of early T cells in non-severe SARS-CoV-2 infection listed by TCRdb under 2021. Library construction relied on 5' RACE. The sequencing machine was a NextSeq 500. The public reads were reanalyzed by TCRdb: fastp trimming at Q25, MiXCR alignment, in-frame beta chains only. Entries that share a CDR3 protein sequence are merged under the most common genes and DNA. Across this sample there are 30,000 to 40,000 distinct CDR3 sequences, with nearly 6% seen only once. The leading ten clones occupy around 7.6% of the sample. Material for sequencing was whole blood. The receptors were gathered from an adult who was a healthcare worker with PCR-confirmed SARS-CoV-2 infection or an uninfected control (not recorded which).

This clonotype was recorded many times. J is TRBJ1-4 and V is TRBV14; D may be TRBD1 (5 bases). CDR3 length: 15 amino acids. Germline loops: CDR1 SGHDN, CDR2 FVKESK. V was trimmed by 4 bases and J by 8 bases, leaving 17 bases between them. The CDR3, as DNA: TGTGCCAGCAGCCGGTTTTTCGGGACCTCAGAAAAACTGTTTTTT. Translating gives CASSRFFGTSEKLFF.

This clonotype was seen ten or more times. This chain connects TRBV2 to TRBJ1-1; D is ambiguous. V was cut by 6 bases and J by 0 bases, with 14 bases left in between. The CDR3 sequence is 15 residues long. Germline CDR1 SNHLY, CDR2 FYNNEI. This CDR3 reads CASRIRQSLNTEAFF. CDR3 bases: TGTGCCAGCAGAATTCGTCAGAGTTTGAACACTGAAGCTTTCTTT.

This clonotype has ten or more counts. The CDR3 reads CASYKRGAFF. CDR3 DNA sequence: TGTGCCAGCTACAAAAGAGGAGCTTTCTTT. The V call is TRBV28, the J call TRBJ1-1; D ambiguous. CDR1 MDHEN and CDR2 SYDVKM come from the germline V gene. The CDR3 has 10 amino acids. The ends were cut back, 8 bases at V and 10 bases at J, with 11 bases in the middle.

Many counts were recorded for this clonotype. The rearrangement uses TRBV12-5 and TRBJ2-3; 7 bases are shared with TRBD1. There are 16 residues in the CDR3. The germline CDR1 and CDR2 sequences are LGHNT and FRNRAP. Trimming at V came to 2 bases and at J to 0 bases, leaving 5 bases not matched to a gene. CDR3 nucleotide sequence: TGTGCTAGTGGTTTGATGACGACAGGGAGCACAGATACGCAGTATTTT. Encoded protein: CASGLMTTGSTDTQYF.

In this sample, this clonotype turned up many times. The chain carries TRBV24-1 and TRBJ2-7; D call uncertain. Trimming pared 3 bases from V and 0 bases from J, leaving 5 bases between. This CDR3 is built from 13 residues. Per germline, CDR1 KGHDR and CDR2 SFDVKD. CDR3 protein: CATSDPPSYEQYF. The CDR3 DNA is TGTGCCACCAGTGATCCGCCCTCCTACGAGCAGTACTTC.

This clonotype has more than one count but fewer than ten. This chain uses TRBV20-1 with TRBJ1-3; no reliable D call. Germline V gene sequence: CDR1 DFQATT, CDR2 SNEGSKA (reference sequence). CDR3 size: 13 residues. V shed 7 bases and J shed 7 bases, with 17 bases lying between them. The CDR3 DNA is TGCAGTGTCGCCAACCCCTTTAGGAACACCATATATTTT. This encodes CSVANPFRNTIYF.

The V and J genes are TRBV7-3 and TRBJ2-5, with 9 bases fitting TRBD1. This CDR3 region has 14 residues. Germline assignment: CDR1 SGHTA and CDR2 FQGTGA. The trim removed 5 bases at V and 2 bases at J, leaving 3 bases unmatched. The CDR3 sequence is CASSRDRGQETQYF. CDR3 bases: TGTGCCAGCAGCCGTGACAGGGGGCAAGAGACCCAGTACTTC.

The table lists this clonotype with many counts. The V gene is TRBV12-5, the J gene TRBJ1-1; D remains unclear. CDR1 is LGHNT, CDR2 FRNRAP, per germline. V was clipped by 3 bases and J by 6 bases, with 5 bases between them. This CDR3 has 11 amino acids. The CDR3 sequence: CASGLRAEAFF. CDR3 nucleotides: TGTGCTAGTGGTTTAAGAGCTGAAGCTTTCTTT.

This clonotype came up a few times. The chain links TRBV12-3 or TRBV12-4 to TRBJ1-3, with 8 bases fitting TRBD1. With V trimmed by 2 bases and J by 3 bases, 6 bases remained unmatched. CDR3 length: 16 amino acids. This CDR3 is CASSLFAGGLGNTIYF. DNA for the CDR3: TGTGCCAGCAGTTTATTCGCAGGGGGCCTTGGAAACACCATATATTTT.

This clonotype has a count of ten or more. V and J are TRBV10-2 and TRBJ1-2, with D hard to call. The CDR3 runs 12 residues. Between the trimmed V and J ends, which lost 4 bases and 8 bases, there was a span of 11 bases. Germline assignment: CDR1 WSHSY and CDR2 SAAADI. The DNA for the CDR3 is TGCGCCAGCAGTGGTTCAACCCGGGGCTACACCTTC. Its protein is CASSGSTRGYTF.

This clonotype has ten or more counts. The genes are TRBV14 and TRBJ1-1; possibly TRBD1 for D (6 bases). The V end lost 5 bases, the J end lost 5 bases, and 12 bases lay between the germline ends. Germline-derived CDR1 and CDR2 are SGHDN and FVKESK. This CDR3 contains 13 residues. Written as DNA, the CDR3 is TGTGCCAGCAGCGTAACAGGGAGGACTGAAGCTTTCTTT. Protein sequence: CASSVTGRTEAFF.

The V and J genes are TRBV6-6 and TRBJ2-1; D gene ambiguous. Germline CDR1 reads MNHNY; CDR2 reads SVGAGI (reference sequence). The CDR3 contains 11 residues. Trimming took off 4 bases at V and 10 bases at J, with 8 bases between the two ends. The CDR3 here is CASSSIREQFF. In nucleotides, the CDR3 is TGTGCCAGCAGTTCGATCAGGGAGCAGTTCTTC.

This clonotype occurred many times. The rearrangement links TRBV6-5 to TRBJ1-1; D is unresolved. The CDR3 spans 16 residues. Germline assignment: CDR1 MNHEY and CDR2 SVGAGI. The ends were cut back, 1 base at V and 0 bases at J, with 12 bases in the middle. CDR3 in amino acids: CASSYLGPGVNTEAFF. CDR3 nucleotide sequence: TGTGCCAGCAGTTACTTAGGCCCCGGGGTGAACACTGAAGCTTTCTTT.

In its sample, this clonotype was seen many times. V gene TRBV20-1 combines with J gene TRBJ1-2; no firm D call. The germline gives CDR1 DFQATT, CDR2 SNEGSKA (reference sequence). This CDR3 has 10 residues. Trimming left V 5 bases short and J 8 bases short, with 9 bases between. CDR3 DNA: TGCAGTGCTGATAGTAGGGGCTACACCTTC. Residues: CSADSRGYTF.

V is TRBV6-5 and J is TRBJ1-2; possibly TRBD1 for D (5 bases). CDR1 and CDR2 from the germline V gene are MNHEY and SVGAGI. This CDR3 is built from 14 residues. With 7 bases removed from V and 0 bases from J, the gap between germline ends came to 12 bases. CDR3 DNA sequence: TGTGCCAGCAAAGTACAGGAGACTAACTATGGCTACACCTTC. Protein product: CASKVQETNYGYTF.

This clonotype was detected many times. The chain carries TRBV9 and TRBJ2-7; D remains unclear. CDR3 length: 13 residues. Germline-derived CDR1 and CDR2 are SGDLS and YYNGEE. V lost 0 bases, J lost 5 bases, and 9 bases lay in between. CDR3 loop: CASSVAPRNEQYF. In nucleotides, the CDR3 is TGTGCCAGCAGCGTAGCTCCAAGGAACGAGCAGTACTTC.

This clonotype was detected ten times or more. The rearrangement uses TRBV20-1 and TRBJ2-3, with D hard to call. The CDR3 is 14 residues long. Per germline, CDR1 DFQATT and CDR2 SNEGSKA (reference sequence). V was shortened by 3 bases and J by 0 bases, with 10 bases between the two germline ends. The CDR3 loop reads CSASSGSSTDTQYF. Here the CDR3 DNA reads TGCAGTGCTAGTTCCGGGTCTAGCACAGATACGCAGTATTTT.

This clonotype was counted many times. V is TRBV7-9 and J is TRBJ1-5; possible D gene TRBD1, 5 bases. The CDR3 is made up of 14 amino acids. Trimming left V 4 bases short and J 5 bases short, with 12 bases between. Looked up from germline, CDR1 is SEHNR and CDR2 is FQNEAQ (reference sequence). CDR3 sequence reads: CASSSAGPDQPQHF. Here the CDR3 DNA reads TGTGCCAGCAGCTCGGCGGGGCCCGATCAGCCCCAGCATTTT.

The table lists this clonotype with many counts. V is TRBV5-1 and J is TRBJ1-1; D remains ambiguous. Per germline, CDR1 SGHRS and CDR2 YFSETQ. Trimming took off 2 bases at V and 0 bases at J, with 8 bases between the two ends. The CDR3 has 14 residues. CDR3 coding DNA: TGCGCCAGCAGCTTAGGGTTGGTGAACACTGAAGCTTTCTTT. This sequence encodes CASSLGLVNTEAFF.

This clonotype was seen many times. The DNA for the CDR3 is TGCGCCAGCAGCCCCGGGGCCTCAGGAAATCAGCCCCAGCATTTT. Residues: CASSPGASGNQPQHF. The rearrangement uses TRBV4-1 and TRBJ1-5, with D perhaps TRBD1 (5 bases). V lost 4 bases, J lost 4 bases, and 14 bases lay in between. This CDR3 is 15 amino acids long. The germline V gene encodes CDR1 MGHRA and CDR2 YSYEKL.

This clonotype was picked up many times. V gene TRBV30 combines with J gene TRBJ1-2; D is perhaps TRBD1 (6 bases). CDR1 and CDR2 from the germline V gene are GTSNPN and SVGIG (reference sequence). The ends were cut back, 0 bases at V and 4 bases at J, with 12 bases in the middle. The CDR3 is made up of 14 amino acids. The CDR3 coding sequence is TGTGCCTGGAGTGTACCGGACAGATTCTATGGCTACACCTTC. Encoded protein: CAWSVPDRFYGYTF.

A few counts support this clonotype. The chain joins TRBV3-1 to TRBJ1-4, with 8 bases identical to TRBD1. V was clipped by 2 bases and J by 8 bases; unmatched bases: 7. Germline V gene lookup returns CDR1 LGHDT and CDR2 YNNKEL (reference sequence). The CDR3 has 15 amino acids. The CDR3 region has the DNA TGTGCCAGCAGCCAAATCAGGGGGCAGAGAGAAAAACTGTTTTTT. It specifies CASSQIRGQREKLFF. Complete variable domain (other parts from reference TRBV3-1 and TRBJ1-4): DTAVSQTPKYLVTQMGNDKSIKCEQNLGHDTMYWYKQDSKKFLKIMFSYNNKELIINETVPNRFSPKSPDKAHLNLHINSLELGDSAVYFCASSQIRGQREKLFFGSGTQLSVL.

This clonotype was picked up many times. This chain connects TRBV2 to TRBJ2-3; weak D call: TRBD1 (5 bases). Trimming removed 4 bases at V and 1 base at J, with 15 bases between. CDR1 SNHLY and CDR2 FYNNEI come from the germline V gene. The CDR3 is 16 amino acids. CDR3 sequence (DNA): TGTGCCAGCAGTGGTTCGGGCGTGGGGCGCACAGATACGCAGTATTTT. This gives the protein CASSGSGVGRTDTQYF.

This clonotype was seen repeatedly, ten times or more. The V and J genes are TRBV25-1 and TRBJ1-1; 8 nucleotides agree with TRBD1. The germline V gene has CDR1 MGHDK and CDR2 SYGVNS. V lost 3 bases to trimming and J lost 5 bases; unmatched junction nucleotides: 2. The length of the CDR3 is 13 residues. CDR3 bases: TGTGCCAGCAGTGACAGGGGGCTGACTGAAGCTTTCTTT. Protein sequence: CASSDRGLTEAFF.

This clonotype was observed many times. The chain carries TRBV11-2 and TRBJ1-1, with D possibly matching TRBD1 (5 bases). This CDR3 spans 13 amino acids. V lost 4 bases and J 3 bases, leaving 9 bases between the germline ends. Germline assignment: CDR1 SGHAT and CDR2 FQNNGV. CDR3 sequence: CASSSRGDTEAFF. The CDR3 DNA is TGTGCCAGCAGCTCCCGGGGGGACACTGAAGCTTTCTTT.

This clonotype was observed many times. This sequence joins TRBV6-1 and TRBJ1-5; no firm D call. This CDR3 has 13 residues. Trimming took 0 bases from V and 7 from J, leaving 7 bases between them. Germline V gives CDR1 MNHNS, CDR2 SASEGT. The CDR3 region is CASSEAEPQPQHF. CDR3 nucleotides: TGTGCCAGCAGTGAAGCGGAGCCCCAGCCCCAGCATTTT.

This clonotype was observed a few times. In this CDR3 the conserved last residue, phenylalanine or tryptophan, is missing, so a read error is likely. This chain uses TRBV10-3 with TRBJ2-1, with 9 bases matching TRBD2. Germline V lookup: CDR1 ENHRY, CDR2 SYGVKD. CDR3 length: 17 amino acids. After removal of 8 bases from V and 0 bases from J, the junction contained 11 bases not matched to a gene. CDR3 DNA sequence: TGTGCCATCGCAATAGAAAGGCGGGGGGGCTCCTACAATGAGCAGTTCTTA. Protein: CAIAIERRGGSYNEQFL.

This clonotype was observed many times. The chain links TRBV19 to TRBJ2-7; D remains ambiguous. Looked up from germline, CDR1 is LNHDA and CDR2 is SQIVND (reference sequence). V lost 6 bases and J 5 bases, leaving 17 bases between the germline ends. This CDR3 has 14 residues. DNA of the CDR3: TGTGCCAGTAGCGCCGGAACGGGCGGTCACGAGCAGTACTTC. This codes for CASSAGTGGHEQYF.

This clonotype was detected ten times or more. The genes are TRBV7-2 and TRBJ2-2, with D perhaps TRBD1 (6 bases). The germline CDR1 and CDR2 sequences are SGHTA and FQGNSA. The CDR3 has 14 residues. Trimming stripped 4 bases from V and 4 bases from J, with 10 bases between. The DNA for the CDR3 is TGTGCCAGCAGCTCCAGGGGAGTCACCGGGGAGCTGTTTTTT. Protein product: CASSSRGVTGELFF.

This clonotype came up many times. The genes are TRBV11-2 and TRBJ2-3; D gene ambiguous. V lost 5 bases and J 2 bases, leaving 14 bases between the germline ends. Germline CDR1 is SGHAT and CDR2 is FQNNGV. The CDR3 loop spans 15 amino acids. The DNA of the CDR3 is TGTGCCAGCAGCCCGAGATTTACCAACACAGATACGCAGTATTTT. The encoded protein is CASSPRFTNTDTQYF.